This T cell receptor (beta chain) comes out of a study of cytomegalovirus exposure and HLA in healthy donors listed by TCRdb under 2017. About the study as a whole: According to an earlier analysis of a few hundred of the donors, some 170 million T cells yielded 117 million unique TCR beta sequences and approximately 280 Gb of sequence data. Around 300 gigabases of sequencing data and approximately 85 million unique TCR sequences were included in an early release covering about 600 HLA-typed donors. Of the 300 to 450 genotyped donors, approximately 81% were placed in the genetic ancestry cluster associated with self-reported Caucasian donors. The study aimed to test whether signatures of past pathogen exposure could be identified by cataloging public T cell receptors. The study profiled the T cell repertoires of around 700 subjects by immunosequencing and related them to cytomegalovirus serostatus. A separate validation cohort of over a hundred different subjects was used in addition to the approximately 640-subject first cohort. High-throughput TCR immunosequencing, statistical association of individual TCRs with disease status, and machine learning were combined to predict cytomegalovirus infection status. To study patterns of TCR occurrence, a later analysis re-analyzed previously published TCR beta repertoires from just over 650 donors and added high-resolution HLA genotyping. Rather than drawing on any new phenotypic data, the later analysis identified candidate immune exposures from TCR beta sequences and the way those sequences occurred across donors. To decide whether each TCR beta V gene segment behaved as functional or pseudogenic, an earlier analysis of approximately 590 of the donors relied on high-throughput TCR beta sequencing. Alongside the repertoire data, information on donor age, sex, ethnicity and CMV serostatus was compiled. In a later genetic analysis, genome-wide SNP genotypes for about three fifths of the roughly 670 donors were used, and that subset was treated as a discovery cohort. Every discovery cohort repertoire had been produced on one sequencing platform. HLA typing included class I and class II loci at four-digit resolution. The number of typed donors differed by locus: about 620-640 for A, B, C, DRB1 and DQB1; about 520 for DQA1; 606 for DPA1; and around 450 for DPB1. Because of strong linkage in the cohort, 4 to 6 DR-DQ haplotypes were treated as single units for association and clustering. Across some 400 genotyped donors of the cohort, an average of approximately 240,000 unique TCR beta nucleotide sequences per donor were sequenced, and 15% to 20% of those sequences were non-productive.

The cohort was made up of approximately 670 healthy bone marrow donors. All cohort members were sampled while nominally healthy, although unrecorded immune exposures were likely present. The donor tested CMV seropositive, placing the donor among the 289 seropositive members of the cohort. A peripheral blood sample was provided by each donor, and peripheral blood mononuclear cells were used for TCR beta sequencing. The Qiagen DNeasy Blood Extraction Kit was used to extract genomic DNA from the blood cell samples. Summary of the overall study and its limitations: According to a later analysis, TCR association rates differed among HLA loci, with DRB1 alleles showing the most associated TCRs and HLA-C alleles showing the fewest. In an earlier analysis of some 500 of the donors, most TCR beta V segments appeared in productive rearrangements about 90% or about 30% of the time, broadly matching IMGT annotations. According to a later genetic analysis, donors in an Asian-associated ancestry cluster had fewer N-insertions in productive TCRs than the approximately 650-donor mean. A later analysis reported that several top co-occurrence clusters appeared linked to parvovirus B19, influenza, CMV and Epstein-Barr virus. This cohort had only TCR beta chains sequenced, and the lack of alpha or paired-chain data limited which features could be detected. Some IMGT-functional V segments, including TRBV6-2 and TRBV6-3, could not be distinguished by the 87-base-pair reads and were therefore excluded. Most CMV-associated TCR beta chains appeared to be HLA-restricted in a later analysis, and the HLA associations seemed to be driven largely by CMV exposure. In a later analysis, HLA-associated TCR beta chains were found to be more clonally expanded and to have lower generation probabilities than equally common non-associated chains. Because HLA typing was missing for some donors at each locus, association tests included only the typed subset. The study gave a list of more than 150 TCR beta chains associated with cytomegalovirus. For the cohort, immune exposure information was limited to CMV serostatus. A group of highly shared sequence variants was considered likely to be a technical artifact of the sequencing pipeline. V-gene and J-gene trimming of TCR beta chains was associated with a missense DCLRE1C variant in a later genetic analysis, and the association was replicated in an independent cohort. In vitro tests confirmed that three of the cytomegalovirus-associated TCR beta chains recognize cytomegalovirus antigens. Correlated functional status among segregating V segments might be attributable to linkage disequilibrium, but an unknown experimental factor could not be ruled out. A further reported finding was that TCR beta sequences accurately predicted the HLA-A and HLA-B alleles for most subjects in the first cohort. In a later analysis, some 18,000 TCR beta sequences were associated with specific HLA alleles at a false discovery rate of 0.05. When HLA alleles, especially DR and DQ, strongly co-occurred, attributing TCR associations to individual alleles was difficult. Roughly uniform sequencing depth across donors was assumed in presence/absence analyses, although this assumption may not hold. The authors suggested that the approach could potentially be extended to other disease states and immunological phenotypes. Most TCR sequences were seen in very few donors, while some public TCRs were found in many individuals. Because counts were too low, about 18 rarely observed V segments, including chromosome 9 orphons, were excluded from the earlier analysis of around 590 of the donors. In both the original and validation cohorts, the classifier was reported to diagnose cytomegalovirus status with high specificity and sensitivity.

The receptor library was made with the immunoSEQ multiplex PCR assay. For the multiplex PCR, a mixture combining 60 forward primers for TCR Vbeta segments and 13 reverse primers for TCR Jbeta segments was used. The CDR3 region of rearranged TCR beta genes was amplified from genomic DNA by a multiplex PCR assay. The Illumina HiSeq System was used to sequence the amplified TCR beta libraries as 87-base-pair reads. On the authors' methods: A later analysis counted some 74 million unique TCR beta chains across the 666 repertoires, and 10 million to 11 million of these chains were shared by at least two donors. A nearest-neighbor algorithm error-corrected the raw reads and collapsed the reads into unique sequences, merging closely related sequences to remove PCR and sequencing errors. Alignment of CDR3 sequences to IMGT reference sequences was used to assign V, D and J gene segments. For a sequence to be retained, at least a six-nucleotide match to both a V gene segment and a J gene segment was required. Rearrangements were classified as productive when the CDR3 lacked stop codons and remained in frame with V and J, and all other rearrangements were classified as non-productive. Following IMGT convention, CDR3 was defined as the stretch from the second conserved V-encoded cysteine to the conserved J-encoded phenylalanine. The earlier analysis of about 530 of the donors excluded any sequence lacking an unambiguous match to a single V gene segment. An earlier analysis of 587 of the donors called V segments functional above 56.7% productive rearrangements and segregating when the between-donor standard deviation exceeded 5%. A statistical classification framework was developed to diagnose cytomegalovirus status using the catalog of TCR beta chain sequences. In a later analysis, TCR nucleotide sequences were compared against IMGT/GENE-DB human TR gene sequences so that V and J genes could be assigned. The TCRdist pipeline was used in a later analysis to assign CDR3 sequences and most-parsimonious VDJ recombination scenarios. In a later analysis, every TCR beta chain was defined by the combination of its CDR3 amino acid sequence and its V-gene family, and reads without a unique V-gene family were dropped. In a later analysis, several hundred highly shared, low-generation-probability nucleotide sequences were removed to address suspected cross-contamination and a sequencing artifact. A later analysis calculated a clonal expansion index for each public chain from normalized within-repertoire ranks of inferred template counts. A later analysis computed generation probabilities with a VDJ recombination model fitted to out-of-frame rearrangements, and checked the results against IGoR. Hypergeometric tests were used in a later analysis to score TCR-TCR, TCR-HLA and TCR-CMV co-occurrence, with a repertoire-size bias correction applied to the TCR pairs. A later analysis estimated false discovery rates by permuting HLA or CMV assignments 20 times. In a later analysis, co-occurring TCRs were grouped using DBSCAN, with TCRdist sequence similarity added in when clustering inside HLA-allele-positive subsets. For co-occurrence clustering, repertoires with fewer than 30,000 or more than 120,000 public chains were excluded, along with roughly 5 repertoires with anomalous nucleotide sharing. Imported from immuneACCESS, the table was reduced by TCRdb to in-frame sequences with V and J called. These copies leave out some clones; in studies compared against another copy, an unresolved V gene accounts for under half, and the cause of the remainder is not known. V and J calls and clone size are copied from that table; D and trimming were computed from the DNA. For this sample the table gives some 120,000 clones, of which roughly 69% were detected only once. The ten biggest clones cover just under 8.5% of the sample.

The CDR3 goes from the cysteine to the phenylalanine over 15 residues. The retained sequence is limited to the CDR3, 45 bases, with the frame set at the first base. V sheds 6 bases and J sheds 3 bases, leaving 18 bases between their ends. In the germline V gene, CDR1 corresponds to SGHRS and CDR2 to YFSETQ. About this clone itself: The clone's antigen remains unknown. There are no base qualities to consult, and no much larger clone falls within one base.

This sequence was found in a woman in her forties in good health and CMV-seropositive. The chain uses TRBV5-1 and TRBJ1-1, with an unclear D gene assignment. Sequenced sample: PBMCs. The nucleotide sequence reads TGCGCCAGCACCTCCGGCCTCGGAGGGTACACTGAAGCTTTCTTT. Its protein is CASTSGLGGYTEAFF.